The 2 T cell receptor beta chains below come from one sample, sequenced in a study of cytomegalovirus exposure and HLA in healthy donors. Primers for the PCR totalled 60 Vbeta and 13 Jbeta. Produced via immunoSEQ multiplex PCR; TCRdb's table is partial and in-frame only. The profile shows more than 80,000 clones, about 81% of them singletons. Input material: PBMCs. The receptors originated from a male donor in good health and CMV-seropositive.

This chain's CDR3 is CASSKLRDRSPGNEQYF. In DNA, the CDR3 is TGTGCCAGCAGCAAACTCCGGGACAGGTCACCTGGGAACGAGCAGTACTTC. V gene TRBV7-2 combines with J gene TRBJ2-7; 8 bases match TRBD1. V trimming: 5 bases; J trimming: 5 bases; junction bases outside the gene matches: 17. The CDR3 has 17 amino acids. Germline lookup yields CDR1 SGHTA and CDR2 FQGNSA.

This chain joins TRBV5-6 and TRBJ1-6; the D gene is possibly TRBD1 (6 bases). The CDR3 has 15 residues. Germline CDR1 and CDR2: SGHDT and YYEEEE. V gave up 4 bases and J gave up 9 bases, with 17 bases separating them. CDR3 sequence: CASSPRWGGLSPLHF. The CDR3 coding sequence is TGTGCCAGCAGCCCCCGGTGGGGGGGCCTTTCACCCCTCCACTTT.